The 19 T cell receptor beta chains listed next were all sequenced from one sample in a study of T-cell memory formation after mild COVID-19. A single record per CDR3 protein comes from TCRdb applying MiXCR to the 5' RACE reads. The top ten clones hold roughly a fifth of a sample with fewer than 400,000 distinct CDR3 sequences, about 15% of them seen once. The sequencing input was PBMCs or a T cell subset sorted from them (not recorded which). The receptors originated from a man younger than 30 who had mild COVID-19 (a few samples of this study predate the infection). Cell type and time point are not known.

This chain connects TRBV7-8 to TRBJ2-5; D gene unclear. Trimming took 0 bases from V and 5 from J, leaving 13 bases between them. Per the germline V gene, CDR1 is SGHVS and CDR2 is FQNEAQ. The CDR3 extends over 15 amino acids. CDR3 in DNA: TGTGCCAGCAGCTTAGCTACCGGAGCCGAGGAGACCCAGTACTTC. Translation: CASSLATGAEETQYF.

Only a few counts were recorded for this clonotype. The chain has TRBV7-9 and TRBJ1-3, with D possibly TRBD1 on 6 matching bases. Germline CDR1 SEHNR, CDR2 FQNEAQ (reference sequence). This CDR3 is 16 amino acids long. Trimming pared 5 bases from V and 0 bases from J, leaving 14 bases between. The CDR3 spells CASSPTGYNSGNTIYF. For the CDR3, the DNA is TGTGCCAGCAGCCCGACAGGTTACAACTCTGGAAACACCATATATTTT.

The sample holds a few counts of this clonotype. The genes are TRBV28 and TRBJ2-4; D unresolved. The CDR3 has 13 residues. In germline, CDR1 is MDHEN, CDR2 SYDVKM. V gave up 3 bases and J gave up 8 bases, with 11 bases separating them. The CDR3 DNA reads as TGTGCCAGCAGTTTTCTTGGCGGCCACATTCAGTACTTC. This gives the protein CASSFLGGHIQYF.

This chain connects TRBV12-3 or TRBV12-4 to TRBJ2-3; no definite D call. Between the trimmed V and J ends, which lost 1 base and 2 bases, there was a span of 7 bases. CDR3 length equals 14 residues. The DNA of the CDR3 is TGTGCCAGCAGTTTAGTCCAGTCCACAGATACGCAGTATTTT. As protein: CASSLVQSTDTQYF.

The rearrangement links TRBV7-9 to TRBJ2-5; 7 bases agree with TRBD1. V trimming: 3 bases; J trimming: 5 bases; junction bases outside the gene matches: 9. The CDR3 spans 15 residues. The germline V gene encodes CDR1 SEHNR and CDR2 FQNEAQ (reference sequence). The chain's CDR3 is CASSLGQHLGETQYF. In nucleotides, the CDR3 is TGTGCCAGCAGCTTGGGACAGCATCTAGGGGAGACCCAGTACTTC.

This clonotype was observed a handful of times. The chain recombines TRBV19 with TRBJ2-7; D remains unclear. Germline CDR1 LNHDA, CDR2 SQIVND (reference sequence). V was shortened by 6 bases and J by 4 bases, with 16 bases between the two germline ends. The CDR3 length is 14 residues. CDR3 sequence (DNA): TGTGCCAGTAGCCAGACTGAAGTGCCATACGAGCAGTACTTC. It specifies CASSQTEVPYEQYF.

This clonotype was counted many times. The chain couples TRBV7-3 to TRBJ2-6; possibly TRBD2 for D (5 bases). V was pared by 5 bases and J by 2 bases, with 16 bases between. Germline CDR1 and CDR2: SGHTA and FQGTGA. This CDR3 comprises 17 residues. CDR3 sequence reads: CASSVNGAGTGANVLTF. CDR3 DNA: TGTGCCAGCAGCGTGAACGGCGCGGGCACTGGGGCCAACGTCCTGACTTTC.

As concerns this clonotype: A junction boundary mismatches the germline segment, possibly from a read error. This CDR3 reads CVSSPNGWETQYF. CDR3 sequence (DNA): TGTGTCAGCAGCCCTAATGGTTGGGAGACCCAGTACTTC. The chain recombines TRBV6-2 or TRBV6-3 with TRBJ2-5; no firm D call. CDR3 size: 13 residues. Germline lookup yields CDR1 MNHEY and CDR2 SVGEGT.

This clonotype was picked up a small number of times. This rearrangement joins TRBV6-4 to TRBJ1-6; D remains unclear. Trimming left V 11 bases short and J 4 bases short, with 6 bases between. Germline V CDR1 and CDR2: MRHNA, SNTAGT. There are 11 residues in the CDR3. The CDR3: CAGQYNSPLHF. In nucleotides, the CDR3 is TGTGCCGGCCAGTATAATTCACCCCTCCACTTT.

This clonotype was recorded at least ten times. J is TRBJ2-2 and V is TRBV29-1, with D perhaps matching TRBD2 (5 bases). CDR3 length: 16 amino acids. Germline V gives CDR1 SQVTM, CDR2 ANQGSEA. Between the trimmed V and J ends, which lost 0 bases and 0 bases, there was a span of 11 bases. The CDR3 nucleotides read TGCAGCGTTGAAGATTCCCGGGAAACGAACACCGGGGAGCTGTTTTTT. It translates to CSVEDSRETNTGELFF.

In this sample, this clonotype turned up a few times. This sequence joins TRBV5-1 and TRBJ2-1, with 8 bases aligning to TRBD2. This CDR3 has 16 amino acids. Germline V gene sequence: CDR1 SGHRS, CDR2 YFSETQ. V was clipped by 4 bases and J by 13 bases; unmatched bases: 19. DNA of the CDR3: TGCGCCAGCAGCCCACGTAATCCCACCGGACTAGCCGGCCAGTTCTTC. As protein: CASSPRNPTGLAGQFF.

This clonotype was observed at least ten times. The gene calls are TRBV5-1 and TRBJ2-5; D may match TRBD1 or TRBD2 (5 bases each). Germline V CDR1 and CDR2: SGHRS, YFSETQ. V shed 8 bases and J shed 2 bases, with 13 bases lying between them. The CDR3 totals 13 residues. Written as DNA, the CDR3 is TGCGCCAGTCGGGGTGAGGGGCAAGAGACCCAGTACTTC. It translates to CASRGEGQETQYF.

There are a few counts of this clonotype. The V and J genes are TRBV5-1 and TRBJ2-3; weak D call: TRBD2 (6 bases). The CDR3 is 14 amino acids. Trimming took 7 bases from V and 5 from J, leaving 17 bases between them. Per the germline V gene, CDR1 is SGHRS and CDR2 is YFSETQ. The CDR3 sequence: CASAILAAQDTQYF. The CDR3 nucleotides read TGCGCCAGCGCTATACTAGCCGCACAAGATACGCAGTATTTT.

The chain recombines TRBV4-1 with TRBJ1-6; a weak D match, TRBD1 (5 bases). This CDR3 is 16 amino acids long. From germline, CDR1 is MGHRA and CDR2 YSYEKL. V shed 0 bases and J shed 7 bases, with 13 bases lying between them. CDR3 residues: CASSQDGGRDNSPLHF. CDR3 bases: TGCGCCAGCAGCCAAGATGGAGGGAGGGACAATTCACCCCTCCACTTT.

CDR3 sequence (DNA): TGTGCCATCACGGAGTCGCAGGGAAATAGGGGGGAGCAGTACTTC. Its translation: CAITESQGNRGEQYF. The gene calls are TRBV10-3 and TRBJ2-7, with D possibly TRBD1 on 6 matching bases. The CDR3 totals 15 residues. Germline V gene data show CDR1 as ENHRY and CDR2 as SYGVKD. V was clipped by 7 bases and J by 7 bases, with 23 bases between them.

The table lists this clonotype with many counts. The chain joins TRBV4-3 to TRBJ1-5; D not resolved. CDR1 LGHNA and CDR2 YSLEER come from the germline V gene. The CDR3 has 15 amino acids. Trimming shortened V by 0 bases and J by 7 bases, and 13 bases separated the two germline ends. This CDR3 reads CASSQDAAGIQPQHF. CDR3 nucleotide sequence: TGCGCCAGCAGCCAAGATGCGGCAGGAATACAGCCCCAGCATTTT.

In this sample, this clonotype turned up a few times. The chain employs TRBV9 and TRBJ2-5; 13 bases line up with TRBD2. The length of the CDR3 is 16 residues. The germline gives CDR1 SGDLS, CDR2 YYNGEE. J gave up 2 bases and V 2 bases, and 3 bases lay outside the gene matches. The chain's CDR3 is CASSVRLAGGQETQYF. As DNA, the CDR3 is TGTGCCAGCAGCGTCCGACTAGCGGGGGGTCAAGAGACCCAGTACTTC.

The chain links TRBV4-3 to TRBJ1-4; 7 bases agree with TRBD1. This CDR3 region has 12 residues. The germline CDR1 and CDR2 sequences are LGHNA and YSLEER. V trimming: 1 base; J trimming: 14 bases; junction bases outside the gene matches: 4. In DNA, the CDR3 is TGCGCCAGCAGCCAAGCTACAGGGGTTCTGTTTTTT. The encoded protein is CASSQATGVLFF.

This clonotype was observed a handful of times. The gene calls are TRBV18 and TRBJ2-3; the match to TRBD2 covers 8 bases. This CDR3 is 14 amino acids long. Trimming cost V 5 bases and J 4 bases; bases outside gene matches: 5. Looked up from germline, CDR1 is KGHSH and CDR2 is LQKENI. CDR3 nucleotide sequence: TGTGCCAGCTCAACCGGACTAGCAGCAGATACGCAGTATTTT. This translates into CASSTGLAADTQYF.